This record covers a single T cell receptor (beta chain). Antigen: not known. The ends were cut back, 4 bases at V and 7 bases at J, with 9 bases in the middle. Germline V gene sequence: CDR1 SGHRS, CDR2 YFSETQ. The CDR3 spans 13 residues. What was sequenced were expressed TCRB transcripts, since all of the isolated RNA had been reverse transcribed. Generated by immunoSEQ multiplex PCR, the TCRdb table keeps only in-frame clones and is missing some. Among 390,000 or so clones listed, approximately 13% were seen once. The single heparinised draw taken from each donor contained 90 to 150 mL of blood on average. The sample belongs to a study of beta chain features in type 1 diabetes. Study results and limitations: Type 1 diabetes patients had fewer VDJ junction insertions and more deletions.

The sample taken for sequencing was naive CD4+ T cells from blood. This receptor was obtained from a man between 25 and 39 years old in good health. The chain has TRBV5-1 and TRBJ1-6; the D is unclear. CDR3 amino acids: CASSPEGNSPLHF. The CDR3 nucleotides are TGCGCCAGCAGCCCTGAAGGGAATTCACCCCTCCACTTT.